Listed here are 19 T cell receptor beta chains from one sample, sequenced in a study of T cell responses to AZD1222 COVID-19 vaccine. Clones were sequenced by immunoSEQ multiplex PCR, and TCRdb holds only the in-frame ones, with some missing. The top ten hold over 7.5% of the sample, which has 150,000 to 200,000 clones, roughly 93% seen once. The sequencing here drew on peripheral blood, taken on day 0 of AZD1222 vaccination. The receptors stem from an adult in good health.

This chain connects TRBV18 to TRBJ2-7; D might be TRBD1 or TRBD2, each matching 5 bases. Per germline, CDR1 KGHSH and CDR2 LQKENI. The CDR3 length is 15 residues. The germline V and J ends were trimmed by 3 bases and 6 bases, with 18 bases remaining between them. The CDR3 bases are TGTGCCAGCTCACCTCCGGAGCAGGGAGCGAGCGAGCAGTACTTC. It translates to CASSPPEQGASEQYF.

V is TRBV6-5 and J is TRBJ1-5; D gene unclear. V lost 5 bases, J lost 8 bases, and 7 bases lay in between. Germline V gene lookup returns CDR1 MNHEY and CDR2 SVGAGI. The CDR3 is 11 residues long. CDR3: CASSPGEPQHF. The CDR3 DNA sequence: TGTGCCAGCAGTCCCGGAGAGCCCCAGCATTTT.

The V call is TRBV2, the J call TRBJ1-3, with D possibly matching TRBD1 (5 bases). The CDR3 sequence is 19 residues long. Germline V gene sequence: CDR1 SNHLY, CDR2 FYNNEI. The V and J ends lost 4 bases and 0 bases respectively, with 22 bases between them. The CDR3 nucleotides read TGTGCCAGCAGTGTCGAGGGACGCCTTGGCACTCTCTCTGGAAACACCATATATTTT. This sequence encodes CASSVEGRLGTLSGNTIYF.

The chain recombines TRBV6-5 with TRBJ2-7; 7 positions match TRBD1. Germline trimming cut 0 bases from V and 5 bases from J; bases unmatched to any gene: 7. Germline-derived CDR1 and CDR2 are MNHEY and SVGAGI. The CDR3 has 15 residues. For the CDR3, the DNA is TGTGCCAGCAGTTACTCCCGACAGGGTTCCCACGAGCAGTACTTC. Encoded protein: CASSYSRQGSHEQYF.

This clone was recorded once. This chain joins TRBV5-4 and TRBJ1-4; no clear D. The CDR3 runs 13 residues. Germline CDR1 reads SGHNT; CDR2 reads YYREEE (reference sequence). V lost 0 bases and J 8 bases, leaving 8 bases between the germline ends. CDR3 DNA: TGTGCCAGCAGCTTGGCCTTGGGAGAAAAACTGTTTTTT. Amino acid sequence: CASSLALGEKLFF.

A single count supports this clone. This chain joins TRBV27 and TRBJ2-1; 8 nucleotides agree with TRBD1. CDR1 and CDR2 from the germline V gene are MNHEY and SMNVEV (reference sequence). The CDR3 is made up of 16 amino acids. J lost 8 bases, V lost 1 base, and 10 bases had no gene match. Here the CDR3 DNA reads TGTGCCAGCAGTTTATATGTCGGTCAGGGGGCGCATGAGCAGTTCTTC. This translates into CASSLYVGQGAHEQFF.

The CDR3 sequence is CASSFRREVGGNTIYF. The CDR3 DNA sequence: TGTGCCAGCAGCTTCAGACGGGAGGTTGGTGGAAACACCATATATTTT. This sequence joins TRBV5-4 and TRBJ1-3; D gene ambiguous. V was cut by 2 bases and J by 3 bases, with 15 bases left in between. The CDR3 totals 16 residues. Germline lookup yields CDR1 SGHNT and CDR2 YYREEE (reference sequence).

The rearrangement links TRBV30 to TRBJ2-3; TRBD2 matches 10 bases. Looked up from germline, CDR1 is GTSNPN and CDR2 is SVGIG (reference sequence). The CDR3 is 15 amino acids. The V and J ends lost 4 bases and 0 bases, in that order; junction bases with no gene match: 4. DNA of the CDR3: TGTGCCTGGACGGGAGCGGGAGGGAGCACAGATACGCAGTATTTT. The encoded protein is CAWTGAGGSTDTQYF.

The gene calls are TRBV4-2 and TRBJ2-1; 10 bases match TRBD2. Unmatched junction bases numbered 11, after V lost 4 bases and J lost 8 bases. CDR1 and CDR2 from the germline V gene are LGHNA and YNFKEQ. This CDR3 has 16 amino acids. The CDR3 loop reads CASSPGGASGSDEQFF. Written as DNA, the CDR3 is TGTGCCAGCAGCCCGGGAGGTGCTAGCGGGAGCGATGAGCAGTTCTTC.

This rearrangement joins TRBV19 to TRBJ1-2; 8 nucleotides line up with TRBD1. CDR3 size: 13 residues. The V segment lost 7 bases and the J segment 4 bases; nucleotides outside the gene matches: 5. Germline CDR1 is LNHDA and CDR2 is SQIVND (reference sequence). The CDR3 loop reads CASTPTGAYGYTF. CDR3 nucleotide sequence: TGTGCCAGTACCCCGACAGGGGCCTATGGCTACACCTTC.

A single count supports this clone. V usage is TRBV19 and J usage is TRBJ2-1; no firm D call. The length of the CDR3 is 16 residues. In germline, CDR1 is LNHDA, CDR2 SQIVND (reference sequence). With 2 bases removed from V and 5 bases from J, the gap between germline ends came to 16 bases. As DNA, the CDR3 is TGTGCCAGTAGTATACTTGTGTCCTACCGGGACAATGAGCAGTTCTTC. It codes for CASSILVSYRDNEQFF.

J is TRBJ1-4 and V is TRBV6-1; D gene uncertain. Germline CDR1 is MNHNS and CDR2 is SASEGT. The length of the CDR3 is 16 residues. The V end lost 2 bases, the J end lost 7 bases, and 17 bases lay between the germline ends. The CDR3 DNA is TGTGCCAGCAGTGAATTCGGGTTAGGCCGAGGTGAAAAACTGTTTTTT. It is translated as CASSEFGLGRGEKLFF.

The chain carries TRBV10-3 and TRBJ2-3; maybe TRBD1 (6 bases). Germline V gene data show CDR1 as ENHRY and CDR2 as SYGVKD. There are 15 residues in the CDR3. V was cut by 6 bases and J by 2 bases, with 15 bases left in between. The CDR3: CAISSDRTITDTQYF. The DNA of the CDR3 is TGTGCCATCAGCTCGGACAGAACAATCACAGATACGCAGTATTTT.

V is TRBV19 and J is TRBJ1-6, with D perhaps TRBD1 (6 bases). From germline, CDR1 is LNHDA and CDR2 SQIVND (reference sequence). The V gene lost 8 bases and the J gene lost 5 bases, with 16 bases spanning the gap. The CDR3 consists of 15 residues. In DNA, the CDR3 is TGTGCCAGTGCCGGACAGCGGGGAAATAATTCACCCCTCCACTTT. It encodes CASAGQRGNNSPLHF.

This rearrangement joins TRBV5-5 to TRBJ2-1; tentatively, D is TRBD2 (6 bases). Germline V CDR1 and CDR2: SGHKS, YYEKEE (reference sequence). V was shortened by 4 bases and J by 11 bases, with 13 bases between the two germline ends. This CDR3 is built from 12 residues. The CDR3 nucleotides read TGTGCCAGCAGCCGTTTAGCGGAAAAGCAGTTCTTC. It encodes CASSRLAEKQFF. Full variable domain (outside the CDR3, taken from reference TRBV5-5 and TRBJ2-1): DAGVTQSPTHLIKTRGQQVTLRCSPISGHKSVSWYQQVLGQGPQFIFQYYEKEERGRGNFPDRFSARQFPNYSSELNVNALLLGDSALYLCASSRLAEKQFFGPGTRLTVL.

This clone was found a few times. This chain links TRBV6-6 with TRBJ2-7; TRBD1 agrees at 7 bases. Losses at the gene ends were 6 bases for V and 2 bases for J; bases not matched to a gene: 4. The CDR3 extends over 13 amino acids. Germline values: CDR1 MNHNY, CDR2 SVGAGI (reference sequence). As DNA, the CDR3 is TGTGCCAGCAGCCCAGGGGGTCCCTACGAGCAGTACTTC. Translation: CASSPGGPYEQYF.

The gene calls are TRBV30 and TRBJ1-3; D unclear. Germline lookup yields CDR1 GTSNPN and CDR2 SVGIG (reference sequence). Between the trimmed V and J ends, which lost 0 bases and 1 base, there was a span of 7 bases. This CDR3 region has 14 residues. The CDR3 region is CAWSVLMSGNTIYF. In nucleotides, the CDR3 is TGTGCCTGGAGTGTTTTGATGTCTGGAAACACCATATATTTT.

This chain joins TRBV2 and TRBJ1-5; 8 nucleotides align to TRBD1. The V gene end was trimmed by 4 bases and the J gene end by 5 bases; junction bases not matched to a gene: 7. The CDR3 runs to 15 residues. Germline V lookup: CDR1 SNHLY, CDR2 FYNNEI. The CDR3 sequence is CASSGQMGQDQPQHF. The CDR3 coding sequence is TGTGCCAGCAGTGGCCAAATGGGACAGGATCAGCCCCAGCATTTT.

The rearrangement links TRBV5-1 to TRBJ2-7; no definite D call. The CDR3 is made up of 13 amino acids. The germline V and J ends were trimmed by 0 bases and 7 bases, with 11 bases remaining between them. Germline V gives CDR1 SGHRS, CDR2 YFSETQ. The CDR3 reads CASSLEGRQEQYF. The CDR3 DNA reads as TGCGCCAGCAGCTTGGAGGGTAGACAAGAGCAGTACTTC.